A single sample is the source of the 32 T cell receptor beta chains below, sequenced in a study of CD8 T cells in ankylosing spondylitis. TCRdb processed the 5' RACE reads anew with MiXCR; each CDR3 protein has one entry. This table has around 150,000 distinct CDR3 sequences, approximately 48% appearing once. The specimen sequenced was synovial fluid, either unsorted or a sorted T cell fraction (not recorded which). These receptors all come from a male donor with ankylosing spondylitis.

This clonotype came up once. The CDR3 spells CSVEDSRFGRNWAGSDTQYF. In nucleotides, the CDR3 is TGCAGCGTTGAAGATTCCAGATTCGGTAGGAACTGGGCAGGGTCAGATACGCAGTATTTT. The chain uses TRBV29-1 and TRBJ2-3; D might be TRBD1 (5 bases). V was shortened by 0 bases and J by 4 bases, with 29 bases between the two germline ends. Germline CDR1 and CDR2: SQVTM and ANQGSEA. CDR3 length: 20 residues.

Only a few counts were recorded for this clonotype. This chain uses TRBV28 with TRBJ1-1; no reliable D call. CDR1 and CDR2 (germline): MDHEN, SYDVKM. The CDR3 has 14 amino acids. Deletions cut 3 bases from V and 6 bases from J, with 14 bases between. Written as DNA, the CDR3 is TGTGCCAGCAGTTTCCACGGGAATGGGGCTGAAGCTTTCTTT. Translated, it gives CASSFHGNGAEAFF. The full variable domain, completed using reference TRBV28 and TRBJ1-1, is DVKVTQSSRYLVKRTGEKVFLECVQDMDHENMFWYRQDPGLGLRLIYFSYDVKMKEKGDIPEGYSVSREKKERFSLILESASTNQTSMYLCASSFHGNGAEAFFGQGTRLTVV.

This clonotype was seen only once. The rearrangement uses TRBV7-8 and TRBJ1-2; D might be TRBD1 (5 bases). The CDR3 spans 15 residues. In germline, CDR1 is SGHVS, CDR2 FQNEAQ. Trimming removed 10 bases at V and 4 bases at J, with 22 bases between. In DNA form, the CDR3 reads TGTGCCACAAGCAGTGGGTTTGCAGGGTCCTATGGCTACACCTTC. Its translation is CATSSGFAGSYGYTF.

The rearrangement joins TRBV18 to TRBJ2-3; either TRBD1 or TRBD2 may fit D (5 bases each). The V end was cut by 1 base, the J end by 9 bases, with 11 bases between. CDR1 KGHSH and CDR2 LQKENI come from the germline V gene. The CDR3 is made up of 13 amino acids. In DNA form, the CDR3 reads TGTGCCAGCTCACCACGGGGACGCATAACGCAGTATTTT. It codes for CASSPRGRITQYF.

In this sample, this clonotype turned up a few times. The chain combines TRBV20-1 with TRBJ2-7; possibly TRBD2 for D (6 bases). The V gene lost 1 base and the J gene lost 2 bases, with 12 bases spanning the gap. This CDR3 region has 14 residues. The V gene's germline CDR1 is DFQATT and CDR2 SNEGSKA (reference sequence). The CDR3 loop reads CSARGVAETYEQYF. The CDR3, as DNA: TGCAGTGCTAGAGGGGTAGCGGAGACCTACGAGCAGTACTTC.

This sequence joins TRBV12-3 or TRBV12-4 and TRBJ1-5; D uncertain. The CDR3 runs 16 residues. The V end lost 2 bases, the J end lost 2 bases, and 13 bases lay between the germline ends. CDR3 region: CASSLRARNRNQPQHF. The CDR3 DNA sequence: TGTGCCAGCAGTTTACGCGCCCGCAATCGCAATCAGCCCCAGCATTTT.

The chain combines TRBV12-3 or TRBV12-4 with TRBJ1-4; D is perhaps TRBD1 (6 bases). V was pared by 6 bases and J by 7 bases, with 18 bases between. CDR3 length: 15 amino acids. The DNA of the CDR3 is TGTGCCAGCAGCCGCTGGGGGGGGCGGGTTGAAAAACTGTTTTTT. Translation gives CASSRWGGRVEKLFF.

V usage is TRBV6-5 and J usage is TRBJ1-1, with a tentative D call TRBD1 (6 bases). V was pared by 2 bases and J by 6 bases, with 10 bases between. The CDR3 contains 13 residues. Germline CDR1 is MNHEY and CDR2 is SVGAGI. This chain's CDR3 is CASSYQQGAEAFF. CDR3 coding DNA: TGTGCCAGCAGTTACCAACAGGGCGCTGAAGCTTTCTTT.

The CDR3 DNA reads as TGTGCCAGCAGCTTAGGGGACAGGGTTGCCTACGAGCAGTACTTC. Encoded protein: CASSLGDRVAYEQYF. The chain links TRBV7-9 to TRBJ2-7, with 9 bases fitting TRBD1. Germline trimming cut 1 base from V and 2 bases from J; bases unmatched to any gene: 3. The CDR3 contains 15 residues. Germline CDR1 is SEHNR and CDR2 is FQNEAQ (reference sequence).

The chain has TRBV4-2 and TRBJ2-7, with a tentative D call TRBD1 (6 bases). The length of the CDR3 is 14 residues. Germline CDR1 and CDR2: LGHNA and YNFKEQ. Trimming removed 5 bases at V and 5 bases at J, with 16 bases between. The CDR3 sequence is CASSRPGQSHEQYF. Written as DNA, the CDR3 is TGTGCCAGCAGCAGACCAGGACAGTCCCACGAGCAGTACTTC.

The V gene is TRBV11-2, the J gene TRBJ1-1; D gene ambiguous. The CDR3 length is 16 residues. V lost 5 bases and J 4 bases, leaving 20 bases between the germline ends. In germline, CDR1 is SGHAT, CDR2 FQNNGV. The CDR3 loop is CASSPRAEIGFTEAFF. Here the CDR3 DNA reads TGTGCCAGCAGCCCGAGGGCCGAAATCGGGTTCACTGAAGCTTTCTTT.

This clonotype came up a few times. The rearrangement links TRBV11-2 to TRBJ2-1; D remains unclear. The V end lost 0 bases, the J end lost 5 bases, and 8 bases lay between the germline ends. The CDR3 contains 14 residues. The germline V gene encodes CDR1 SGHAT and CDR2 FQNNGV. The CDR3 loop is CASSLDNWNNEQFF. The CDR3 DNA sequence: TGTGCCAGCAGCTTAGATAACTGGAACAATGAGCAGTTCTTC.

The V and J genes are TRBV20-1 and TRBJ2-3; TRBD2 matches at 8 bases. The CDR3 sequence is 13 residues long. With V trimmed by 6 bases and J by 5 bases, 7 bases remained unmatched. Germline V lookup: CDR1 DFQATT, CDR2 SNEGSKA (reference sequence). CDR3 sequence: CSAAGTRRDTQYF. The CDR3 DNA reads TGCAGTGCAGCCGGGACTAGACGAGATACGCAGTATTTT.

This clonotype was seen a few times. V usage is TRBV5-6 and J usage is TRBJ2-1; no clear D gene. V was cut by 4 bases and J by 9 bases, with 23 bases left in between. CDR3 size: 16 residues. Germline CDR1 reads SGHDT; CDR2 reads YYEEEE. The CDR3 sequence: CASSPWLGSSSGEQFF. For the CDR3, the DNA is TGTGCCAGCAGCCCCTGGCTAGGGTCTTCTTCGGGTGAGCAGTTCTTC.

This chain joins TRBV20-1 and TRBJ1-2; D is ambiguous. CDR3 length: 15 residues. V was cut by 5 bases and J by 1 base, with 17 bases left in between. Germline V gene sequence: CDR1 DFQATT, CDR2 SNEGSKA (reference sequence). For the CDR3, the DNA is TGCAGTGCTGCCGTCCCAGAGGCGTTTAACTATGGCTACACCTTC. Translation: CSAAVPEAFNYGYTF.

The rearrangement joins TRBV28 to TRBJ1-5; D is ambiguous. Trimming stripped 4 bases from V and 5 bases from J, with 9 bases between. The length of the CDR3 is 13 residues. CDR1 is MDHEN and CDR2 is SYDVKM in the germline V gene. The CDR3 bases are TGTGCCAGCAGTTCTACCTTCGATCAGCCCCAGCATTTT. Amino acids: CASSSTFDQPQHF.

CDR3 protein: CASSTVLGAYLLNTEAFF. Here the CDR3 DNA reads TGCGCCAGCAGCACTGTGCTGGGGGCGTACCTACTGAACACTGAAGCTTTCTTT. The chain uses TRBV5-1 and TRBJ1-1, with D possibly being TRBD1 (6 bases). Germline CDR1 is SGHRS and CDR2 is YFSETQ. This CDR3 spans 18 amino acids. Between the trimmed V and J ends, which lost 4 bases and 0 bases, there was a span of 22 bases. The variable domain in full, completed from reference TRBV5-1 and TRBJ1-1, reads KAGVTQTPRYLIKTRGQQVTLSCSPISGHRSVSWYQQTPGQGLQFLFEYFSETQRNKGNFPGRFSGRQFSNSRSEMNVSTLELGDSALYLCASSTVLGAYLLNTEAFFGQGTRLTVV.

The rearrangement uses TRBV30 and TRBJ2-2, with D possibly called TRBD1 or TRBD2 (5 bases each). The ends were cut back, 4 bases at V and 7 bases at J, with 16 bases in the middle. The length of the CDR3 is 14 residues. Germline CDR1 is GTSNPN and CDR2 is SVGIG (reference sequence). CDR3 coding DNA: TGTGCCTGGACCCTAAAAGGGGAGATCGGGGAGCTGTTTTTT. Translated: CAWTLKGEIGELFF.

The rearrangement joins TRBV12-3 or TRBV12-4 to TRBJ1-5; D gene unclear. Trimming removed 0 bases at V and 0 bases at J, with 15 bases between. This CDR3 comprises 18 residues. CDR3 nucleotides: TGTGCCAGCAGTTTAGCGGTCCATCCCCACGATAGCAATCAGCCCCAGCATTTT. This encodes CASSLAVHPHDSNQPQHF.

The chain links TRBV25-1 to TRBJ1-1; D gene ambiguous. CDR3 length: 15 residues. Trimming pared 1 base from V and 5 bases from J, leaving 14 bases between. Germline assignment: CDR1 MGHDK and CDR2 SYGVNS. The CDR3 here is CASSEFGRRETEAFF. As DNA, the CDR3 is TGTGCCAGCAGTGAATTCGGCAGGAGGGAGACTGAAGCTTTCTTT.

V gene TRBV7-9 combines with J gene TRBJ2-1; TRBD2 matches 9 bases. This CDR3 comprises 16 residues. Germline V gene sequence: CDR1 SEHNR, CDR2 FQNEAQ (reference sequence). The junction had 15 bases not matched to a gene; V was cut back by 8 bases and J by 7 bases. The CDR3 coding sequence is TGTGCCAGCGGTGCTCTGTTTAGCGGGAGAGGGAATGAGCAGTTCTTC. Translated, it gives CASGALFSGRGNEQFF.

The gene calls are TRBV20-1 and TRBJ2-7, with unresolved D. The CDR3 runs 14 residues. Germline V lookup: CDR1 DFQATT, CDR2 SNEGSKA (reference sequence). V dropped 0 bases and J dropped 2 bases, with 11 bases sitting between them. CDR3 bases: TGCAGTGCTAGAGATTGGGCAGCAACCTACGAGCAGTACTTC. Amino acid sequence: CSARDWAATYEQYF.

This clonotype was counted between two and nine times. The rearrangement links TRBV20-1 to TRBJ2-7; D tentatively fits TRBD1 or TRBD2 (5 bases each). V lost 0 bases to trimming and J lost 2 bases, with 14 bases between them. The CDR3 covers 15 residues. From germline, CDR1 is DFQATT and CDR2 SNEGSKA (reference sequence). The CDR3 DNA sequence: TGCAGTGCTAGAGACCTCCGGGACCCCACCTACGAGCAGTACTTC. It yields the protein CSARDLRDPTYEQYF.

The genes are TRBV4-1 and TRBJ2-3; 13 bases align to TRBD2. V was clipped by 1 base and J by 3 bases; unmatched bases: 7. Germline V lookup: CDR1 MGHRA, CDR2 YSYEKL. The CDR3 runs to 18 residues. CDR3 DNA sequence: TGCGCCAGCAGCCAAGTTAGGACTAGCGGGGGAGGGACAGATACGCAGTATTTT. Translated, it gives CASSQVRTSGGGTDTQYF.

The gene calls are TRBV28 and TRBJ2-3; TRBD2 agrees at 8 bases. CDR1 is MDHEN and CDR2 is SYDVKM in the germline V gene. This CDR3 comprises 19 residues. V gave up 4 bases and J gave up 0 bases; unmatched junction bases: 15. The CDR3: CASSSLELAGIPSTDTQYF. As DNA, the CDR3 is TGTGCCAGCAGTTCCCTAGAGCTAGCGGGCATCCCTAGCACAGATACGCAGTATTTT.

The rearrangement links TRBV12-3 or TRBV12-4 to TRBJ1-5, with D possibly matching TRBD1 (5 bases). V lost 5 bases and J lost 2, with 10 bases in between. The CDR3 covers 14 residues. The CDR3 loop reads CASSGGVGNQPQHF. CDR3 nucleotides: TGTGCCAGCAGTGGGGGGGTGGGCAATCAGCCCCAGCATTTT.

The V and J genes are TRBV29-1 and TRBJ1-1; no reliable D call. CDR3 length: 12 amino acids. V lost 1 base and J lost 6, with 9 bases in between. Per the germline V gene, CDR1 is SQVTM and CDR2 is ANQGSEA. The CDR3 DNA follows: TGCAGCGTTGAAGGGGGTCAGGCTGAAGCTTTCTTT. Amino acids: CSVEGGQAEAFF.

This rearrangement joins TRBV4-2 to TRBJ1-5, with D perhaps matching TRBD1 (6 bases). In germline, CDR1 is LGHNA, CDR2 YNFKEQ. This CDR3 is 17 amino acids long. V lost 0 bases, J lost 4 bases, and 16 bases lay in between. The CDR3 spells CASSQDLSQGWNQPQHF. For the CDR3, the DNA is TGTGCCAGCAGCCAAGATCTTAGCCAGGGGTGGAATCAGCCCCAGCATTTT.

This chain uses TRBV18 with TRBJ2-6; D gene ambiguous. CDR3 length: 17 amino acids. The germline V and J ends were trimmed by 2 bases and 3 bases, with 14 bases remaining between them. Germline V gene data show CDR1 as KGHSH and CDR2 as LQKENI. This chain's CDR3 is CASSPWSPTLGANVLTF. Written as DNA, the CDR3 is TGTGCCAGCTCACCATGGTCGCCGACCCTTGGGGCCAACGTCCTGACTTTC.

The chain couples TRBV24-1 to TRBJ2-1; D is unresolved. This CDR3 spans 12 amino acids. The V gene lost 6 bases and the J gene lost 5 bases, with 7 bases spanning the gap. CDR1 is KGHDR and CDR2 is SFDVKD in the germline V gene. The CDR3 spells CATSRTHNEQFF. The CDR3 DNA is TGTGCCACCAGTCGGACCCACAATGAGCAGTTCTTC.

V is TRBV4-1 and J is TRBJ1-1; D uncertain. V lost 0 bases and J lost 7, with 9 bases in between. The CDR3 length is 13 residues. In germline, CDR1 is MGHRA, CDR2 YSYEKL. CDR3 sequence (DNA): TGCGCCAGCAGCCAAGATAATCATATTGAAGCTTTCTTT. It yields the protein CASSQDNHIEAFF.

V gene TRBV11-1 combines with J gene TRBJ1-1; D unclear. The CDR3 contains 21 residues. Between the trimmed V and J ends, which lost 8 bases and 0 bases, there was a span of 34 bases. The germline V gene encodes CDR1 SGHAT and CDR2 FQDESV (reference sequence). This CDR3 reads CASLPDRRPSLHLPMNTEAFF. Written as DNA, the CDR3 is TGTGCCAGCCTACCTGATCGGAGGCCCAGTCTCCATTTACCCATGAACACTGAAGCTTTCTTT.